These T cell receptor beta chains were read from a single sample in a study of identical twins' blood T cells. TCRdb reanalysed the 5' RACE reads using MiXCR and keeps one entry per CDR3 protein. The sample lists a few hundred thousand distinct CDR3 sequences, over 25% seen once, with about 6% in the top ten. The specimen was PBMCs. The receptors here all came from a woman aged 18 to 49 in good health. CDR3s include the opening cysteine and the closing phenylalanine or tryptophan. The D gene is left open where the match is weak. Clone size is shown for a subset of rows, as once, few, many or a class of expanded clone.

>TRBV2|NA|TRBJ1-5|NA
CASRFDWSSVSQHF
TGTGCCAGCAGATTCGACTGGTCCTCGGTTTCCCAGCATTTT
>TRBV10-3|NA|TRBJ1-1|TRBD1
CAIRFRQGGTAEAFF
TGTGCCATCAGGTTCCGACAGGGAGGGACGGCTGAAGCTTTCTTT
>TRBV10-3|NA|TRBJ2-7|NA
CAISEASRGSYEQYF
TGTGCCATCAGTGAGGCTAGTAGGGGGTCCTACGAGCAGTACTTC
>TRBV11-2|NA|TRBJ1-5|NA
CASSLWGNSNQPQHF
TGTGCCAGCAGCTTATGGGGTAATAGCAATCAGCCCCAGCATTTT
>TRBV5-1|few|TRBJ2-3|TRBD1
CASSLGTGLSTDTQYF
TGCGCCAGCAGCTTGGGGACAGGGCTGAGCACAGATACGCAGTATTTT
>TRBV11-2|NA|TRBJ2-2|NA
CASIQAGPNTGELFF
TGTGCCAGCATCCAAGCGGGTCCGAACACCGGGGAGCTGTTTTTT
>TRBV29-1|few|TRBJ1-1|NA
CSVEDRRTANTEAFF
TGCAGCGTTGAAGATCGTCGGACGGCGAACACTGAAGCTTTCTTT
>TRBV6-1|NA|TRBJ1-5|NA
CASSERGEGNQPQHF
TGTGCCAGCAGTGAAAGGGGGGAGGGCAATCAGCCCCAGCATTTT
>TRBV20-1|few|TRBJ2-3|TRBD2
CSATGTSSTDTQYF
TGCAGTGCTACCGGGACTAGCAGCACAGATACGCAGTATTTT
>TRBV20-1|few|TRBJ2-3|NA
CSSVQGTDTQYF
TGCAGTAGCGTTCAGGGCACAGATACGCAGTATTTT
>TRBV20-1|NA|TRBJ2-3|TRBD1
CSARRTGVGTDTQYF
TGCAGTGCTAGGAGGACAGGGGTTGGAACAGATACGCAGTATTTT